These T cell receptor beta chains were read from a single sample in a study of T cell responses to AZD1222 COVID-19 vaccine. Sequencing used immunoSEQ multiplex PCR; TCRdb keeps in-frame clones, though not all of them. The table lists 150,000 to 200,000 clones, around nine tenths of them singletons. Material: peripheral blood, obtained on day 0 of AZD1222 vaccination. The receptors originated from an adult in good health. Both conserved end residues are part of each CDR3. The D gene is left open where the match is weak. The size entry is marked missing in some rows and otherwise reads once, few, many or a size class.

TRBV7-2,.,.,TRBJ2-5,TGTGCCAGCAAGGGACGGGGGCCCCAAGAGACCCAGTACTTC,CASKGRGPQETQYF
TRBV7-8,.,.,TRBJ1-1,TGTGCCAGCAGCTTAGCTCCCTGGGAGGATCGGGGCGACACTGAAGCTTTCTTT,CASSLAPWEDRGDTEAFF
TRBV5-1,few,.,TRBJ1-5,TGCGCCAGCAGCCTGGATAGCAATCAGCCCCAGCATTTT,CASSLDSNQPQHF
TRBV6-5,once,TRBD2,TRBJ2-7,TGTGCCAGCAAGGTGAGGGCGGGGGGCAGTGACGAGCAGTACTTC,CASKVRAGGSDEQYF
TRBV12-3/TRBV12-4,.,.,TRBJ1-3,TGTGCCAGCAAGACAGACTCTGGAAACACCATATATTTT,CASKTDSGNTIYF
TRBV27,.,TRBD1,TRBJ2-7,TGTGCCAGCTCACCCGGGACAGGGGTGGGCGAGCAGTACTTC,CASSPGTGVGEQYF
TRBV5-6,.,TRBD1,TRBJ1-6,TGTGCCAGCAGATTGCAGGACAGGTCTAATTCACCTCTCCACTTT,CASRLQDRSNSPLHF
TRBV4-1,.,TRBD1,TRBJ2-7,TGCGCCAGCAGCCAAGCCGGGACAGTAGACTACGAGCAGTACTTC,CASSQAGTVDYEQYF
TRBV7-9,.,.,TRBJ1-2,TGTGCCAGCAGCTTAGGCTCCCAGGGGAACTACACCTTC,CASSLGSQGNYTF
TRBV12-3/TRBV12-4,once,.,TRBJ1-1,TGTGCCAGCAGTTTAGACACAGGCACTGAAGCTTTCTTT,CASSLDTGTEAFF
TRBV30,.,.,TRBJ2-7,TGTGCCTGGAATTTAGGGCAATCTGGCGAGCAGTACTTC,CAWNLGQSGEQYF
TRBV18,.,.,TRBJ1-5,TGTGCCAGCTCACCGGGGGGCGAGCGTGGTCAGCCCCAGCATTTT,CASSPGGERGQPQHF
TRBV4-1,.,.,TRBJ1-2,TGCGCCAGCAGCCAAGTGTGGGGCGGGGGCGGCTATGGCTACACCTTC,CASSQVWGGGGYGYTF
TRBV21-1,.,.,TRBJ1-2,TGTGCCAGCAGCCACGGCTTAAACTATGGCTACACCTTC,CASSHGLNYGYTF